One and the same sample provided the 20 T cell receptor beta chains below, sequenced in a study of T cell responses to AZD1222 COVID-19 vaccine. Assay used: immunoSEQ multiplex PCR; TCRdb lists only in-frame clones, some missing. The sample holds roughly 70,000 clones, 65% to 90% seen once. The sequenced sample was peripheral blood, obtained on day 0 of AZD1222 vaccination. These TCRs come from an adult in good health.

The chain uses TRBV12-3 or TRBV12-4 and TRBJ1-1, with D unresolved. V lost 3 bases to trimming and J lost 1 base, with 3 bases between them. The CDR3 extends over 12 amino acids. The CDR3 loop reads CASSLSNTEAFF. DNA for the CDR3: TGTGCCAGCAGTTTGTCGAACACTGAAGCTTTCTTT.

The chain couples TRBV3-1 (or the pseudogene TRBV3-2) to TRBJ2-7; a weak D match, TRBD2 (5 bases). Germline CDR1 reads LGHDT; CDR2 reads YNNKEL (reference sequence). V lost 1 base to trimming and J lost 0 bases, with 7 bases between them. CDR3 length: 14 amino acids. The chain's CDR3 is CASSQVAGSYEQYF. CDR3 bases: TGTGCCAGCAGCCAAGTGGCGGGCTCCTACGAGCAGTACTTC.

J is TRBJ1-1 and V is TRBV9; possible D gene TRBD1, 5 bases. The germline gives CDR1 SGDLS, CDR2 YYNGEE. V was pared by 0 bases and J by 3 bases, with 12 bases between. The CDR3 consists of 15 residues. CDR3 nucleotides: TGTGCCAGCAGCGTAGGGGGCGGGCCCTACACTGAAGCTTTCTTT. This sequence encodes CASSVGGGPYTEAFF. The variable domain in full, with the rest retrieved from reference TRBV9 and TRBJ1-1, is DSGVTQTPKHLITATGQRVTLRCSPRSGDLSVYWYQQSLDQGLQFLIQYYNGEERAKGNILERFSAQQFPDLHSELNLSSLELGDSALYFCASSVGGGPYTEAFFGQGTRLTVV.

The V call is TRBV9, the J call TRBJ2-7; 10 bases map to TRBD1. CDR3 length: 14 amino acids. Germline V CDR1 and CDR2: SGDLS, YYNGEE. Trimming cost V 4 bases and J 2 bases; bases outside gene matches: 3. CDR3 nucleotide sequence: TGTGCCAGCAGCCCCGGGACAGGGGCCTACGAGCAGTACTTC. Protein product: CASSPGTGAYEQYF.

V gene TRBV4-1 combines with J gene TRBJ2-4; D may be TRBD1 (6 bases). This CDR3 comprises 20 residues. The V gene lost 1 base and the J gene lost 4 bases, with 26 bases spanning the gap. From germline, CDR1 is MGHRA and CDR2 YSYEKL. CDR3 sequence: CASSQAQYRTGTREKNIQYF. The DNA of the CDR3 is TGCGCCAGCAGCCAAGCGCAATACCGGACCGGGACACGAGAGAAAAACATTCAGTACTTC.

In the case of this clone: Other DNA sequences of this sample code for an identical CDR3. This chain uses TRBV7-9 with TRBJ2-1; D is uncertain. The germline gives CDR1 SEHNR, CDR2 FQNEAQ (reference sequence). V dropped 5 bases and J dropped 0 bases, with 11 bases sitting between them. There are 15 residues in the CDR3. This chain's CDR3 is CASSPGRSSYNEQFF. Here the CDR3 DNA reads TGTGCCAGCAGCCCTGGACGAAGCTCCTACAATGAGCAGTTCTTC.

The chain combines TRBV9 with TRBJ1-5, with 7 bases matching TRBD1. The CDR3 is 15 residues long. Trimming at V came to 3 bases and at J to 3 bases, leaving 6 bases not matched to a gene. CDR1 is SGDLS, CDR2 YYNGEE, per germline. The DNA for the CDR3 is TGTGCCAGCAGCGGGGATACAGGGGCCAATCAGCCCCAGCATTTT. As protein: CASSGDTGANQPQHF.

This chain links TRBV19 with TRBJ2-1, with TRBD2 as a possible D gene (6 bases). Per the germline V gene, CDR1 is LNHDA and CDR2 is SQIVND (reference sequence). Trimming stripped 3 bases from V and 6 bases from J, with 15 bases between. There are 15 residues in the CDR3. The CDR3 spells CASSIAGRGSNEQFF. DNA of the CDR3: TGTGCCAGTAGTATTGCGGGGAGAGGGTCCAATGAGCAGTTCTTC. Supplemented by reference TRBV19 and TRBJ2-1, the full variable domain reads DGGITQSPKYLFRKEGQNVTLSCEQNLNHDAMYWYRQDPGQGLRLIYYSQIVNDFQKGDIAEGYSVSREKKESFPLTVTSAQKNPTAFYLCASSIAGRGSNEQFFGPGTRLTVL.

This sequence joins TRBV5-1 and TRBJ1-3, with D unclear. V was clipped by 4 bases and J by 0 bases, with 8 bases between them. From germline, CDR1 is SGHRS and CDR2 YFSETQ. This CDR3 region has 14 residues. In DNA form, the CDR3 reads TGCGCCAGCAGCGACGGTTACTCTGGAAACACCATATATTTT. This translates into CASSDGYSGNTIYF.

V gene TRBV5-4 combines with J gene TRBJ2-7, with D possibly matching TRBD1 (6 bases). The V gene's germline CDR1 is SGHNT and CDR2 YYREEE (reference sequence). V gave up 4 bases and J gave up 6 bases, with 20 bases separating them. This CDR3 is 15 amino acids long. The chain's CDR3 is CASSVRQASTSEQYF. In nucleotides, the CDR3 is TGTGCCAGCAGCGTTCGACAGGCCTCTACTAGCGAGCAGTACTTC. The full variable domain, its missing parts supplied by reference TRBV5-4 and TRBJ2-7, is ETGVTQSPTHLIKTRGQQVTLRCSSQSGHNTVSWYQQALGQGPQFIFQYYREEENGRGNFPPRFSGLQFPNYSSELNVNALELDDSALYLCASSVRQASTSEQYFGPGTRLTVT.

This chain joins TRBV9 and TRBJ1-2; 9 bases line up with TRBD1. The trim removed 3 bases at V and 2 bases at J, leaving 14 bases unmatched. Germline V CDR1 and CDR2: SGDLS, YYNGEE. The CDR3 extends over 18 amino acids. Here the CDR3 reads CASSASPGQGRVNYGYTF. CDR3 coding DNA: TGTGCCAGCAGCGCTTCCCCGGGACAGGGAAGGGTAAACTATGGCTACACCTTC.

The V call is TRBV5-5, the J call TRBJ2-7; D unclear. In germline, CDR1 is SGHKS, CDR2 YYEKEE (reference sequence). Trimming removed 2 bases from V and 5 bases from J, with 8 bases in between. This CDR3 is 12 amino acids long. The CDR3 DNA follows: TGTGCCAGCAGCTTAGGCAGTAACGAGCAGTACTTC. This gives the protein CASSLGSNEQYF.

The V gene is TRBV7-2, the J gene TRBJ2-7, with D hard to call. Germline-derived CDR1 and CDR2 are SGHTA and FQGNSA. V shed 3 bases and J shed 3 bases, with 9 bases lying between them. The CDR3 runs to 13 residues. The CDR3, as DNA: TGTGCCAGCAGCTTTCCCCCCCTCTACGAGCAGTACTTC. Amino acid sequence: CASSFPPLYEQYF.

The J gene is TRBJ2-1, the V gene TRBV28; a possible D gene is TRBD2 (7 bases). With 5 bases removed from V and 6 bases from J, the gap between germline ends came to 20 bases. There are 16 residues in the CDR3. CDR1 and CDR2 from the germline V gene are MDHEN and SYDVKM. CDR3 nucleotide sequence: TGTGCCAGCAGTCCCCCCGGGGGGCGACATCTCAATGAGCAGTTCTTC. This gives the protein CASSPPGGRHLNEQFF.

V usage is TRBV2 and J usage is TRBJ1-6; TRBD1 matches 8 bases. The CDR3 loop spans 13 amino acids. CDR1 is SNHLY and CDR2 is FYNNEI in the germline V gene. Trimming removed 6 bases from V and 6 bases from J; junction bases left unmatched: 1. CDR3 protein: CASRTGANSPLHF. In nucleotides, the CDR3 is TGTGCCAGCAGGACAGGGGCTAATTCACCCCTCCACTTT.

The V gene is TRBV7-3, the J gene TRBJ1-1; unclear D gene. The CDR3 totals 13 residues. Trimming took 6 bases from V and 6 from J, leaving 14 bases between them. Germline assignment: CDR1 SGHTA and CDR2 FQGTGA. The CDR3 sequence: CASSSISWAEAFF. In DNA, the CDR3 is TGTGCCAGCAGTTCTATCTCGTGGGCTGAAGCTTTCTTT.

This clone was seen a handful of times. The rearrangement links TRBV5-8 to TRBJ2-6; 7 bases match TRBD1. Trimming removed 6 bases from V and 1 base from J; junction bases left unmatched: 10. This CDR3 has 17 amino acids. The germline CDR1 and CDR2 sequences are SGHTS and YDEGEE. CDR3 in amino acids: CASTGMGQTSGANVLTF. The CDR3 DNA reads TGTGCCAGCACCGGAATGGGACAGACTTCTGGGGCCAACGTCCTGACTTTC.

The chain has TRBV4-1 and TRBJ1-2; 7 bases match TRBD1. CDR3 size: 15 residues. Germline CDR1 is MGHRA and CDR2 is YSYEKL. V dropped 4 bases and J dropped 1; count of bases not matched to a gene: 6. In nucleotides, the CDR3 is TGCGCCAGCAGCCCCAACCGGGACAGTAACTATGGCTACACCTTC. It is translated as CASSPNRDSNYGYTF.

V usage is TRBV10-3 and J usage is TRBJ1-2; D not resolved. Germline CDR1 reads ENHRY; CDR2 reads SYGVKD. This CDR3 spans 15 amino acids. V was cut by 6 bases and J by 8 bases, with 22 bases left in between. The CDR3 DNA is TGTGCCATCAGCCGACCGGGATTAGACCCTGAGGGCTACACCTTC. It is translated as CAISRPGLDPEGYTF.

This clone was recorded a few times. Other DNA sequences in this specimen translate into the identical CDR3. The V gene is TRBV2, the J gene TRBJ1-1, with a possible D match to TRBD1 (6 bases). CDR1 is SNHLY, CDR2 FYNNEI, per germline. Trimming took 4 bases from V and 4 from J, leaving 7 bases between them. This CDR3 contains 12 residues. CDR3 amino acids: CASSVGATEAFF. In DNA form, the CDR3 reads TGTGCCAGCAGTGTGGGGGCCACTGAAGCTTTCTTT.